This T cell receptor beta chain was identified during a study of shared clonotypes between healthy human individuals. CD45RO-negative CD8 cells positively selected for CCR7 made up the naive population, which excluded terminally differentiated effector memory CD45RA+ cells. Each subset's genomic DNA was shared equally among a number of immunoSEQ plates. Here immunoSEQ multiplex PCR was the method, and the copy in TCRdb shows in-frame clones only, minus some. Of about 1.9 million clones listed, 80% to 95% are singletons. There are 14 residues in the CDR3. Trimming took 0 bases from V and 7 from J, leaving 10 bases between them. CDR1 and CDR2 from the germline V gene are LGHNA and YSLEER.

Sequencing was performed on naive CD8+ T cells from PBMCs. The TCR comes from a man aged 18 to 29 in good health. Some clones in this sample may be carry-over from other donors' samples. This rearrangement joins TRBV4-3 to TRBJ1-5; D remains ambiguous. The CDR3, as DNA: TGCGCCAGCAGCCAAGAGTCAGGTCGCCAGCCCCAGCATTTT. Translating it yields CASSQESGRQPQHF.